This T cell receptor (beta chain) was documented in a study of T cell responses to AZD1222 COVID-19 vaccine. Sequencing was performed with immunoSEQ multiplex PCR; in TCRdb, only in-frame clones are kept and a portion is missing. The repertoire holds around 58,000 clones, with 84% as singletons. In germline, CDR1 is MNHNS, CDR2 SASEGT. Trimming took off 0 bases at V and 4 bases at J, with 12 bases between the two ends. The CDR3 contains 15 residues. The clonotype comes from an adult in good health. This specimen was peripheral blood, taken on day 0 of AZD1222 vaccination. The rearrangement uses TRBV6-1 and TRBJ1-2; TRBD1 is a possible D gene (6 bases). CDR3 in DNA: TGTGCCAGCAGTGAAGCCCCAGGGGAGAGCTATGGCTACACCTTC. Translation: CASSEAPGESYGYTF.